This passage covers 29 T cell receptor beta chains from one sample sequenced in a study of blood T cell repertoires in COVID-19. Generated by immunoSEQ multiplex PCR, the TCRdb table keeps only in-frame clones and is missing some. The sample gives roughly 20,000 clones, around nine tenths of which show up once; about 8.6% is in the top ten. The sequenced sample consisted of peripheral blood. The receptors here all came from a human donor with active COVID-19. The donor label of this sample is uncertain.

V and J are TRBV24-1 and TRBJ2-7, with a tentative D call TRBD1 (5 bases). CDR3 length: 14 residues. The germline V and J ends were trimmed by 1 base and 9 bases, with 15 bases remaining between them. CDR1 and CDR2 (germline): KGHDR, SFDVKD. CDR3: CATSDFGQGHGQYF. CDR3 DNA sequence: TGTGCCACCAGTGATTTTGGGCAGGGTCATGGGCAGTACTTC.

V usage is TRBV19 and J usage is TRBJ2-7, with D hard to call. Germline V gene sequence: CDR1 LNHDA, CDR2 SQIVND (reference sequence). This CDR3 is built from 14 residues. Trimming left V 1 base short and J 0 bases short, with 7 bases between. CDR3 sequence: CASSIGSSSYEQYF. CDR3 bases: TGTGCCAGTAGTATAGGCTCTAGCTCCTACGAGCAGTACTTC.

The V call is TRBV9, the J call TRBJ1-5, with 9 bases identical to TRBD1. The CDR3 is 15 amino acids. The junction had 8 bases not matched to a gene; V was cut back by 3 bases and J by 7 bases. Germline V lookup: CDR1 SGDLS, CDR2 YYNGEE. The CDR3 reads CASSASGTGYQPQHF. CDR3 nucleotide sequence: TGTGCCAGCAGCGCCTCCGGGACAGGGTACCAGCCCCAGCATTTT.

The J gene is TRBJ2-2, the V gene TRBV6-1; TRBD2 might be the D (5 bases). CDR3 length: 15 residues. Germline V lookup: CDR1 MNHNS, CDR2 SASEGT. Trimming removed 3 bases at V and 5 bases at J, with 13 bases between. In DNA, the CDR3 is TGTGCCAGCAGTGACGTGGGAGTTTGGACCGGGGAGCTGTTTTTT. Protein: CASSDVGVWTGELFF.

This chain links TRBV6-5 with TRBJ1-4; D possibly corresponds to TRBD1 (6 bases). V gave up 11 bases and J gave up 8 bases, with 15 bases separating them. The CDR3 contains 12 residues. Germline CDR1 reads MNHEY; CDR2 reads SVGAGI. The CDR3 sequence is CAGRGGREKLFF. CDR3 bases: TGTGCCGGTCGCGGGGGCCGGGAAAAACTGTTTTTT.

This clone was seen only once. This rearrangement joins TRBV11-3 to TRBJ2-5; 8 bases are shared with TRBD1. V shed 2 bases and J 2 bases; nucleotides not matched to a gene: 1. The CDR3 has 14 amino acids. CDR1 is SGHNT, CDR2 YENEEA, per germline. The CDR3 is CASSLYRGQETQYF. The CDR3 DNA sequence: TGTGCCAGCAGCTTATACAGGGGGCAAGAGACCCAGTACTTC.

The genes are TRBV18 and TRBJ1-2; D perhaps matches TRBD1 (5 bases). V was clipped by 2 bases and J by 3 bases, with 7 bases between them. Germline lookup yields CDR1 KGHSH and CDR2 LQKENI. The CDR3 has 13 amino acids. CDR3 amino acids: CASSPDRDYGYTF. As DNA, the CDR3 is TGTGCCAGCTCACCAGACAGAGACTATGGCTACACCTTC.

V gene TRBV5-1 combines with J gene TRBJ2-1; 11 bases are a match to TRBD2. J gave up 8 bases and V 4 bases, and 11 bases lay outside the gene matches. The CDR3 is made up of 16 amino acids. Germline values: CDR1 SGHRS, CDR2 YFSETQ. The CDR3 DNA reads TGCGCCAGCAGCCTAATCCTAGCGGGAGGTTCCGATGAGCAGTTCTTC. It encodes CASSLILAGGSDEQFF.

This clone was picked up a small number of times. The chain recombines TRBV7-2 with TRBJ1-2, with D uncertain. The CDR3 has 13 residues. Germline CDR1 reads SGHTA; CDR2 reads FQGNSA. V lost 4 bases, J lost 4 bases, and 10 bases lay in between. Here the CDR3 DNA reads TGTGCCAGCAGCTCCACCCGGGGCTATGGCTACACCTTC. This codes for CASSSTRGYGYTF.

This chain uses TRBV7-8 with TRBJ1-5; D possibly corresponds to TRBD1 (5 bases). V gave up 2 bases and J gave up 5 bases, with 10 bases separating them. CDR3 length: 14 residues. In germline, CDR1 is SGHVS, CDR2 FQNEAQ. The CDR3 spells CASSLKGMYQPQHF. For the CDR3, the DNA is TGTGCCAGCAGCTTAAAGGGGATGTATCAGCCCCAGCATTTT.

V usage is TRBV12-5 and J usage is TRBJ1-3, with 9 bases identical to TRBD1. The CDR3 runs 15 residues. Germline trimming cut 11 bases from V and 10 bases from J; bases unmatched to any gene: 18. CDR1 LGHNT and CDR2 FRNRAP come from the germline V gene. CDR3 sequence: CARAKRTGAFTTIYF. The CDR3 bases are TGTGCTCGGGCGAAGAGGACAGGGGCTTTTACTACCATATATTTT.

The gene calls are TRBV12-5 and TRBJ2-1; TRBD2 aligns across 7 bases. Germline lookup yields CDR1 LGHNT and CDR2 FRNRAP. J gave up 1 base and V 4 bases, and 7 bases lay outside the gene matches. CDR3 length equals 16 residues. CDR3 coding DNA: TGTGCTAGTGGTTCCCGAACTAGCGCGTCCTACAATGAGCAGTTCTTC. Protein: CASGSRTSASYNEQFF.

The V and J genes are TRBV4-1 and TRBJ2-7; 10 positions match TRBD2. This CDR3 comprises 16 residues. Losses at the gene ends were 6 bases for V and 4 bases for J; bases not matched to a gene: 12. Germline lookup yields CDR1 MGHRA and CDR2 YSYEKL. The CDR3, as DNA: TGCGCCAGCAGTACACGAACCGGGACTAGCGCTTACGAGCAGTACTTC. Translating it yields CASSTRTGTSAYEQYF.

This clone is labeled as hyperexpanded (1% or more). The CDR3 sequence: CASTPGTTYEQYF. For the CDR3, the DNA is TGTGCCAGCACCCCCGGGACTACCTACGAGCAGTACTTC. The V gene is TRBV28, the J gene TRBJ2-7; 7 nucleotides align to TRBD2. The CDR3 is 13 amino acids. Germline CDR1 reads MDHEN; CDR2 reads SYDVKM. The V segment lost 7 bases and the J segment 2 bases; nucleotides outside the gene matches: 5.

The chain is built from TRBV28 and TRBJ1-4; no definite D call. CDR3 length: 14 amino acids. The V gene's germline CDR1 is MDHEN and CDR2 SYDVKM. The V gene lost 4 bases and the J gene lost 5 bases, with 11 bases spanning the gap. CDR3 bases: TGTGCCAGCAGTTCCCACGGGTCAAATGAAAAACTGTTTTTT. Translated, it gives CASSSHGSNEKLFF.

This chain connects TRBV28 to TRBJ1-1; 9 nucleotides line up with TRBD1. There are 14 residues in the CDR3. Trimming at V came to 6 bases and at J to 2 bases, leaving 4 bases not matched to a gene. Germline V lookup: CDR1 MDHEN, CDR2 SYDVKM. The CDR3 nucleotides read TGTGCCAGCAGCCCACAGGGGGCTAACACTGAAGCTTTCTTT. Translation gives CASSPQGANTEAFF. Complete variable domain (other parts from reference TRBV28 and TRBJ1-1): DVKVTQSSRYLVKRTGEKVFLECVQDMDHENMFWYRQDPGLGLRLIYFSYDVKMKEKGDIPEGYSVSREKKERFSLILESASTNQTSMYLCASSPQGANTEAFFGQGTRLTVV.

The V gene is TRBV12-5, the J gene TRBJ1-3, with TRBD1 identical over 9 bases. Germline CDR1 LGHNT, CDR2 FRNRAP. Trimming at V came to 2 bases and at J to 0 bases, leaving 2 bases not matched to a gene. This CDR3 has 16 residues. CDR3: CASGLRTGVSGNTIYF. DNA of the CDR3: TGTGCTAGTGGTTTGAGGACAGGGGTCTCTGGAAACACCATATATTTT.

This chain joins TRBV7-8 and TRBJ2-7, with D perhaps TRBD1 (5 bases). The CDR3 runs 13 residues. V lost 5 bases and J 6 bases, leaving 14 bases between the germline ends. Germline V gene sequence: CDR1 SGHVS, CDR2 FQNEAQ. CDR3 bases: TGTGCCAGCAGCCAAAGGGGCTCCGGCGAGCAGTACTTC. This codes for CASSQRGSGEQYF.

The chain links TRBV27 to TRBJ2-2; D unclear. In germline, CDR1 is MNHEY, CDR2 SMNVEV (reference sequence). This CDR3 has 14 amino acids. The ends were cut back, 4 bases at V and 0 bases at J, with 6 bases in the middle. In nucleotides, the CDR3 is TGTGCCAGCAGTTCTATCTCGAACACCGGGGAGCTGTTTTTT. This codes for CASSSISNTGELFF.

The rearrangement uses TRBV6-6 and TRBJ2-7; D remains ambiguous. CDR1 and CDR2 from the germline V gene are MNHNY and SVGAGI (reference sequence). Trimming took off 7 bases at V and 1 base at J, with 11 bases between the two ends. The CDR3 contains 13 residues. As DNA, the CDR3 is TGTGCCAGCATCTTAATTCGGTCCTACGAGCAGTACTTC. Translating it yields CASILIRSYEQYF.

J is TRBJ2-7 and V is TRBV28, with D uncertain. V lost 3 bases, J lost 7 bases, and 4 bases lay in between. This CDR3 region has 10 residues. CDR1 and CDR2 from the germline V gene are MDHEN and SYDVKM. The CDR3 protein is CASSFREQYF. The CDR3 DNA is TGTGCCAGCAGTTTCCGGGAGCAGTACTTC. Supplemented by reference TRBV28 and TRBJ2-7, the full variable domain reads DVKVTQSSRYLVKRTGEKVFLECVQDMDHENMFWYRQDPGLGLRLIYFSYDVKMKEKGDIPEGYSVSREKKERFSLILESASTNQTSMYLCASSFREQYFGPGTRLTVT.

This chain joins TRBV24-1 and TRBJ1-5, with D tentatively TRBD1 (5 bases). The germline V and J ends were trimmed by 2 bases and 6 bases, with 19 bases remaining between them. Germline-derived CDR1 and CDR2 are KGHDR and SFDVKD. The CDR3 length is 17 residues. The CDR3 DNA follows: TGTGCCACCAGTGATTCTCAGGGATCCCTAGGCTTTCAGCCCCAGCATTTT. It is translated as CATSDSQGSLGFQPQHF.

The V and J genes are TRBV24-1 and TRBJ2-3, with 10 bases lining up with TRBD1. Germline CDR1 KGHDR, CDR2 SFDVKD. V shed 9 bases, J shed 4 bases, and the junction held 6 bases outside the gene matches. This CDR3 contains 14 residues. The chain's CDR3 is CATGGQGIPDTQYF. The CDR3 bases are TGTGCCACCGGGGGACAGGGGATCCCAGATACGCAGTATTTT.

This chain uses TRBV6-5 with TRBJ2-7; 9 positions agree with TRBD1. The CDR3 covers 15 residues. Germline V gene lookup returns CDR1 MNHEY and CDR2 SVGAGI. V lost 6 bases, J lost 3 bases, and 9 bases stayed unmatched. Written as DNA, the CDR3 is TGTGCCAGCAGCCATCCGGGACAGGGCTTCTACGAGCAGTACTTC. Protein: CASSHPGQGFYEQYF.

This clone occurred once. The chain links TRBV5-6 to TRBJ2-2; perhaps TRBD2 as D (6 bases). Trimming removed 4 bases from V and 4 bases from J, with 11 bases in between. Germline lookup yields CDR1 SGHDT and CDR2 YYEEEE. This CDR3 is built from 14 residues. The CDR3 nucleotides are TGTGCCAGCAGCGTGGCGCGGGGCACCGGGGAGCTGTTTTTT. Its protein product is CASSVARGTGELFF.

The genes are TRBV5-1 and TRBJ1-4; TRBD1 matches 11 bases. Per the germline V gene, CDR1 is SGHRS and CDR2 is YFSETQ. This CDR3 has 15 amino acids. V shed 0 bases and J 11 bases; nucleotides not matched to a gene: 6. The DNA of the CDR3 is TGCGCCAGCAGCTTGGGAAGTGGGGACAGGGGGAAACTGTTTTTT. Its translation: CASSLGSGDRGKLFF.

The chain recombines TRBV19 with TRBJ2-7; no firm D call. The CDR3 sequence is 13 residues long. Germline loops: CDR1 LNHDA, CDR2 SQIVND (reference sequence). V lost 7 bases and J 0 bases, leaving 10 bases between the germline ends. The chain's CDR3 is CASTSRSSYEQYF. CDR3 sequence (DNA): TGTGCCAGTACTTCTAGGAGCTCCTACGAGCAGTACTTC.

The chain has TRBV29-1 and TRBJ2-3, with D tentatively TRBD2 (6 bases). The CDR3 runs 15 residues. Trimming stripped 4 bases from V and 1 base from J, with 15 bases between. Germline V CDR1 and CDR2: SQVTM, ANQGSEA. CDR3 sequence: CSVVALSGGTDTQYF. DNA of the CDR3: TGCAGCGTTGTGGCCCTTAGCGGTGGCACAGATACGCAGTATTTT.

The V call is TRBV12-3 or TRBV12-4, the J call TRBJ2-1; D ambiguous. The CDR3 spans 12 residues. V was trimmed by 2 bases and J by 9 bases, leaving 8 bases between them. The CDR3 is CASSLRRLEQFF. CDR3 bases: TGTGCCAGCAGTTTAAGGCGACTTGAGCAGTTCTTC.